The 20 T cell receptor beta chains below all came from one sample that was sequenced in a study of regulatory T cells in long-lasting Graves disease. Time point: persistent/refractory GD, antithyroid drugs over 5 years with positive TRAb. After RNA was extracted from PBMCs, the TCR library was made from it. Arm-PCR of CDR3 regions and iRepertoire HTBI primers were used to build TCR beta libraries. Each CDR3 protein is one row after TCRdb ran MiXCR on the multiplex PCR reads. The table lists about half a million distinct CDR3 sequences, 22% of them singletons. The sample consisted of peripheral blood mononuclear cells (PBMCs), taken when the disease was refractory, from a patient treated with antithyroid drugs. These receptor sequences come from a female donor with Graves disease.

Turning to this clonotype: A much larger clone differs by one base, so this may be a read error. This sequence joins TRBV2 and TRBJ1-5, with a tentative D call TRBD1 (5 bases). The CDR3 loop spans 13 amino acids. Germline loops: CDR1 SNHLY, CDR2 FYNNEI. Trimming removed 11 bases at V and 2 bases at J, with 13 bases between. In DNA, the CDR3 is TGTGCCGGGGGGTGGGTGGGCAATCAGCCCCAGCATTTT. It specifies CAGGWVGNQPQHF.

V and J are TRBV20-1 and TRBJ2-7; the D gene is possibly TRBD1 (6 bases). Germline CDR1 DFQATT, CDR2 SNEGSKA (reference sequence). The CDR3 consists of 15 residues. The ends were cut back, 0 bases at V and 4 bases at J, with 16 bases in the middle. This chain's CDR3 is CSARDDKTGIYEQYF. CDR3 sequence (DNA): TGCAGTGCTAGAGATGACAAGACAGGAATTTACGAGCAGTACTTC.

This clonotype was seen more than once but under ten times. The CDR3 sequence is CSGSGTGNTEAFF. The CDR3 coding sequence is TGCAGCGGTTCCGGGACAGGGAACACTGAAGCTTTCTTT. This chain uses TRBV29-1 with TRBJ1-1, with 8 bases matching TRBD1. CDR3 length: 13 residues. J lost 1 base, V lost 7 bases, and 5 bases had no gene match. Looked up from germline, CDR1 is SQVTM and CDR2 is ANQGSEA.

This clonotype was recorded many times. This chain links TRBV27 with TRBJ1-1; D possibly corresponds to TRBD1 (6 bases). Germline loops: CDR1 MNHEY, CDR2 SMNVEV (reference sequence). V was trimmed by 4 bases and J by 3 bases, leaving 15 bases between them. This CDR3 has 15 residues. The CDR3 reads CASSSPFEGDTEAFF. For the CDR3, the DNA is TGTGCCAGCAGTTCTCCCTTCGAGGGGGACACTGAAGCTTTCTTT.

This clonotype has only a few counts. The CDR3: CASGSTSTDTQYF. DNA of the CDR3: TGTGCCTCGGGCAGTACTAGCACAGATACGCAGTATTTT. The V gene is TRBV6-1, the J gene TRBJ2-3, with no clear D. This CDR3 contains 13 residues. V lost 11 bases to trimming and J lost 0 bases, with 12 bases between them. The germline V gene has CDR1 MNHNS and CDR2 SASEGT.

This clonotype occurred many times. The chain is built from TRBV6-1 and TRBJ1-1; D may be TRBD1 (6 bases). The germline CDR1 and CDR2 sequences are MNHNS and SASEGT. V was cut by 11 bases and J by 5 bases, with 18 bases left in between. The CDR3 has 13 amino acids. The CDR3 DNA reads TGTGCCTCCTCACCAGGGGTGGTTACTGAAGCTTTCTTT. It codes for CASSPGVVTEAFF.

This clonotype was recorded at least ten times. The gene calls are TRBV29-1 and TRBJ2-5, with 8 bases fitting TRBD2. CDR1 is SQVTM and CDR2 is ANQGSEA in the germline V gene. Trimming removed 5 bases from V and 4 bases from J; junction bases left unmatched: 6. The length of the CDR3 is 13 residues. CDR3 loop: CSVRPSGGETQYF. CDR3 DNA sequence: TGCAGCGTTCGACCCAGCGGGGGAGAGACCCAGTACTTC.

The chain carries TRBV6-2 or TRBV6-3 and TRBJ1-4; no clear D gene. The CDR3 sequence is 13 residues long. CDR1 MNHEY and CDR2 SVGEGT come from the germline V gene. Trimming cost V 5 bases and J 8 bases, with 12 bases left between them. The CDR3: CASSHRSGEKLFF. The DNA for the CDR3 is TGTGCCAGCAGTCACCGTTCGGGGGAAAAACTGTTTTTT.

There are a few counts of this clonotype. The chain has TRBV7-3 and TRBJ2-2; tentative D call: TRBD2 (5 bases). Germline V lookup: CDR1 SGHTA, CDR2 FQGTGA. The CDR3 contains 15 residues. V was clipped by 5 bases and J by 4 bases, with 14 bases between them. In DNA, the CDR3 is TGTGCCAGCAGCCCCGGGCCCCGGGGCACCGGGGAGCTGTTTTTT. It codes for CASSPGPRGTGELFF.

On this clonotype itself: A junction end diverges from the germline sequence, so it may reflect a read error. This chain links TRBV19 with TRBJ2-5; weak D call: TRBD2 (5 bases). This CDR3 is built from 12 residues. In germline, CDR1 is LNHDA, CDR2 SQIVND (reference sequence). CDR3 bases: TGTGCCAGTAGATCAGCGGACCTGGCCCAATACTTC. The encoded protein is CASRSADLAQYF.

This clonotype was counted only a few times. The V gene is TRBV29-1, the J gene TRBJ2-5, with 7 positions matching TRBD2. The CDR3 runs to 12 residues. J gave up 5 bases and V 3 bases, and 3 bases lay outside the gene matches. Germline loops: CDR1 SQVTM, CDR2 ANQGSEA. CDR3 residues: CSVEGGDETQYF. The CDR3, as DNA: TGCAGCGTTGAGGGGGGGGATGAGACCCAGTACTTC.

This clonotype has a count of ten or more. In DNA form, the CDR3 reads TGTGCCAGCGCCAGAGGCAGGGTGTACGAGCAGTACTTC. Residues: CASARGRVYEQYF. V usage is TRBV11-2 and J usage is TRBJ2-7; weak D call: TRBD1 (5 bases). This CDR3 comprises 13 residues. Germline V CDR1 and CDR2: SGHAT, FQNNGV. Trimming removed 8 bases from V and 4 bases from J, with 15 bases in between.

This clonotype was observed a handful of times. The J gene is TRBJ1-2, the V gene TRBV20-1; D unclear. Germline CDR1 is DFQATT and CDR2 is SNEGSKA (reference sequence). V shed 7 bases and J shed 2 bases, with 11 bases lying between them. The CDR3 totals 12 residues. In DNA form, the CDR3 reads TGCAGTGTTAATTCGGGGAACTATGGCTACACCTTC. Protein product: CSVNSGNYGYTF.

The chain joins TRBV28 to TRBJ1-3; D is ambiguous. The CDR3 is made up of 18 amino acids. Trimming left V 6 bases short and J 0 bases short, with 21 bases between. The germline CDR1 and CDR2 sequences are MDHEN and SYDVKM. As DNA, the CDR3 is TGTGCCAGCAGCTTAGTAAGGCGAACTTGGGACTCTGGAAACACCATATATTTT. This translates into CASSLVRRTWDSGNTIYF.

The sample holds a few counts of this clonotype. This chain joins TRBV9 and TRBJ1-1, with D maybe TRBD1 (5 bases). The V end lost 3 bases, the J end lost 4 bases, and 13 bases lay between the germline ends. Germline CDR1 and CDR2: SGDLS and YYNGEE. CDR3 length equals 14 residues. The CDR3: CASSASPRGTEAFF. CDR3 bases: TGTGCCAGCAGCGCTTCTCCGAGGGGCACTGAAGCTTTCTTT.

Details on this clonotype: A much larger clone differs by one base, so this may be a read error. V and J are TRBV12-3 or TRBV12-4 and TRBJ1-4; D is uncertain. This CDR3 has 14 amino acids. CDR3 region: CVSSHGSTNEKLFF. The CDR3 DNA reads as TGTGTCAGCAGCCACGGGTCAACTAATGAAAAACTGTTTTTT.

This chain connects TRBV30 to TRBJ1-4; D is perhaps TRBD1 (6 bases). V was shortened by 3 bases and J by 8 bases, with 13 bases between the two germline ends. Germline-derived CDR1 and CDR2 are GTSNPN and SVGIG (reference sequence). This CDR3 is built from 13 residues. DNA for the CDR3: TGTGCCTGGAGCCCGGGGGCTCGAGAAAAACTGTTTTTT. As protein: CAWSPGAREKLFF.

This clonotype was picked up one time. Sequence at one end of the junction differs from germline and may be a read error. V gene TRBV28 combines with J gene TRBJ2-7; possibly TRBD1 or TRBD2 for D (5 bases each). Germline assignment: CDR1 MDHEN and CDR2 SYDVKM. The CDR3 has 15 amino acids. CDR3: CASSQEAGTAWEQYF. The CDR3 nucleotides are TGCGCCAGCAGCCAAGAAGCAGGGACGGCGTGGGAGCAGTACTTC.

The chain uses TRBV28 and TRBJ2-6, with D possibly matching TRBD2 (6 bases). V lost 6 bases and J 0 bases, leaving 21 bases between the germline ends. Germline assignment: CDR1 MDHEN and CDR2 SYDVKM. This CDR3 region has 19 residues. In nucleotides, the CDR3 is TGTGCCAGCAGGGGGCGGGGAGTGTTCGATTACTCTGGGGCCAACGTCCTGACTTTC. As protein: CASRGRGVFDYSGANVLTF.

This clonotype was counted a few times. V is TRBV27 and J is TRBJ1-3; D uncertain. CDR1 is MNHEY, CDR2 SMNVEV, per germline (reference sequence). Trimming shortened V by 5 bases and J by 0 bases, and 11 bases separated the two germline ends. CDR3 length: 15 residues. CDR3 in amino acids: CASSPRPDSGNTIYF. The CDR3 bases are TGTGCCAGCAGTCCCCGACCGGACTCTGGAAACACCATATATTTT.